This note documents a single TCR beta chain sequence. Its target is not known. This sample is drawn from a study of graft-versus-host responses after intestinal transplantation. Study-level information: Recipients were given multivisceral, liver-intestinal, or isolated intestinal transplants. Every recipient had anti-thymocyte globulin induction and around three years of tacrolimus plus steroids. Study observations and caveats: The recipient marrow held GvH clones, and some of them showed up first in ileum or blood. When patients had graft-donor T cell macrochimerism, their allografts held high graft-versus-host to host-versus-graft clonal ratios.

Repertoires were generated with immunoSEQ multiplex PCR, while TCRdb's copy carries only in-frame clones and drops some. The repertoire holds 96,000 or so clones, with about 94% as singletons. This CDR3 is 14 amino acids long. V dropped 5 bases and J dropped 4 bases, with 12 bases sitting between them. Germline loops: CDR1 KGHSH, CDR2 LQKENI. The sample consisted of unstimulated CD4+ T cells sorted from spleen or lymph node cells, taken before intestinal transplant. The receptor was isolated from a human donor who received an intestinal transplant. The gene calls are TRBV18 and TRBJ1-5, with a tentative D call TRBD1 (5 bases). CDR3 amino acids: CASSAQGWNQPQHF. CDR3 DNA: TGTGCCAGCTCAGCCCAGGGCTGGAATCAGCCCCAGCATTTT.